The clone carrying this TCR beta chain was observed a single time. This sample is part of a study of blood T cell repertoires in COVID-19. About the study: COVID-19 samples, acute and convalescent, were from the United States, Italy and Spain. From T cells, B-cell-depleted T cells, or PBMCs came the material, which was cDNA or gDNA.

Original processing notes: Researchers report that nucleated cell counts were estimated from reference gene primer amplification. The protocol was immunoSEQ multiplex PCR, while the TCRdb copy is restricted to in-frame clones and leaves out a portion. Clonal size and the V and J genes are those of that table, whereas D and trimming came from the DNA. The table has 250,000 to 350,000 clones, 80% to 95% seen once. Sequencing was carried out using peripheral blood. The receptor was derived from a woman aged 25 to 39 with COVID-19, enrolled during active disease.

CDR3 protein: CASSQGSGVEGEQYF. The CDR3 DNA reads as TGTGCCAGCAGCCAGGGGTCCGGGGTTGAAGGCGAGCAGTACTTC. This chain links TRBV4-2 with TRBJ2-7; D may be TRBD2 (5 bases). V was shortened by 3 bases and J by 6 bases, with 18 bases between the two germline ends. The CDR3 contains 15 residues. Germline loops: CDR1 LGHNA, CDR2 YNFKEQ.